The entry below describes one T cell receptor (beta chain). The CDR3 is 19 residues long. CDR1 SQVTM and CDR2 ANQGSEA come from the germline V gene. This specimen comes from a study of CXCR3-negative and CXCR3-positive naive CD8 T cells. Preparation of TRB cDNA libraries relied on 5' RACE carrying UMI labels. TCRdb re-called the 5' RACE reads and shows each CDR3 protein once, DNA omitted. The sample table sets out over 100,000 distinct CDR3 sequences. The chain employs TRBV29-1 and TRBJ2-1; checking the TCRdb D call of TRBD2 is not possible without DNA. The TCR comes from a human donor in good health. Some clones in this sample may be carry-over from other donors' samples. Sequenced input: naive CXCR3- CD8+ T cells from blood. Indicated subset: CD45RO-CCR7+CD27+CD95- naive CD8+ T cells lacking CXCR3 (TNR3-). The CDR3 sequence is CSVDRFGLAGVSAYNEQFF.